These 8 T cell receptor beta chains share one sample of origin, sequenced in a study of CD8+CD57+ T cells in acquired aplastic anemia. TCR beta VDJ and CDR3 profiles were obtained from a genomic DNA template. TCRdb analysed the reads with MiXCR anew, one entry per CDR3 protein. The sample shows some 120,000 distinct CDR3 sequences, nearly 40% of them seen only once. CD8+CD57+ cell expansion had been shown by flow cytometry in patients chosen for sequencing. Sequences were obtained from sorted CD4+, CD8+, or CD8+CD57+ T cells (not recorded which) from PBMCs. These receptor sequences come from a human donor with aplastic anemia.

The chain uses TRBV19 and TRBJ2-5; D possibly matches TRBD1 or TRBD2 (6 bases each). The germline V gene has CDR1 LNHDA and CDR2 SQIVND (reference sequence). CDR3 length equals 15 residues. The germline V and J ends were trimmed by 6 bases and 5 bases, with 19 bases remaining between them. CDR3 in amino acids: CASSPGANTGETQYF. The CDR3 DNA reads TGTGCCAGTAGCCCGGGGGCGAACACCGGGGAGACCCAGTACTTC.

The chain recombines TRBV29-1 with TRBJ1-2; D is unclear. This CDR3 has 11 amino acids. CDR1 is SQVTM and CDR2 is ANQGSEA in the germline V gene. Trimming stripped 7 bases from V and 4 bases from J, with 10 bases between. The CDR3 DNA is TGCAGCGGTCATGGGATCTATGGCTACACCTTC. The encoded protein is CSGHGIYGYTF.

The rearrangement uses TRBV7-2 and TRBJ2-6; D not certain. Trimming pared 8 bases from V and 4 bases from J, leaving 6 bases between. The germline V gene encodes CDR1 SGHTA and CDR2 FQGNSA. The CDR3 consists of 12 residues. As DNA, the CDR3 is TGTGCCAGCGGTCCGGGGGCCAACGTCCTGACTTTC. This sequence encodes CASGPGANVLTF.

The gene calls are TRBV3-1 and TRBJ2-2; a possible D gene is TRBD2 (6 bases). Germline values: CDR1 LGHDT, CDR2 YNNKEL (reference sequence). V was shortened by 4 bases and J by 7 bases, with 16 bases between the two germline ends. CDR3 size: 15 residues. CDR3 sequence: CASSPRDWGGGELFF. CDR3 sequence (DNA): TGTGCCAGCAGCCCCCGGGACTGGGGTGGCGGGGAGCTGTTTTTT.

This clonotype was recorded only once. This chain's CDR3 is CATSDSGQVNNQPQHF. The CDR3 DNA sequence: TGTGCCACCAGTGACTCTGGACAGGTTAACAATCAGCCCCAGCATTTT. The chain joins TRBV24-1 to TRBJ1-5; 7 nucleotides align to TRBD1. CDR1 is KGHDR and CDR2 is SFDVKD in the germline V gene. The trim removed 4 bases at V and 3 bases at J, leaving 8 bases unmatched. The CDR3 extends over 16 amino acids.

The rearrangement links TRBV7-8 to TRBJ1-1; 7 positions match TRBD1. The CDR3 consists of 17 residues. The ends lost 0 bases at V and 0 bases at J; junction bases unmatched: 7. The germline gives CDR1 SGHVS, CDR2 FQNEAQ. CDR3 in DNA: TGTGCCAGCAGCTTAGCGGCAGGGGGTAGGGTGAACACTGAAGCTTTCTTT. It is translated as CASSLAAGGRVNTEAFF. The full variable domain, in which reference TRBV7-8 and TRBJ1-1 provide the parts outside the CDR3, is GAGVSQSPRYKVAKRGQDVALRCDPISGHVSLFWYQQALGQGPEFLTYFQNEAQLDKSGLPSDRFFAERPEGSVSTLKIQRTQQEDSAVYLCASSLAAGGRVNTEAFFGQGTRLTVV.

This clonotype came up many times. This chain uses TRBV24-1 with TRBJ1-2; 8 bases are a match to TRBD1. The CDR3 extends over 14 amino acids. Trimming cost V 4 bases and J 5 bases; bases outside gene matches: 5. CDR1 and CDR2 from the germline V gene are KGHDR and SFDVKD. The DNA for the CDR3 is TGTGCCACCAGTGACGGCAGGACAGGGTATGGCTACACCTTC. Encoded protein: CATSDGRTGYGYTF.

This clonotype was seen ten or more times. The CDR3 here is CASSRTGRHEQYF. CDR3 nucleotides: TGTGCCAGCAGCAGGACAGGGAGACACGAGCAGTACTTC. The V gene is TRBV9, the J gene TRBJ2-7, with 8 bases matching TRBD1. Germline trimming cut 4 bases from V and 5 bases from J; bases unmatched to any gene: 5. Germline V CDR1 and CDR2: SGDLS, YYNGEE. This CDR3 comprises 13 residues.